This T cell receptor beta chain was recovered during a study of shared clonotypes between healthy human individuals. Study-level findings and limits: Shared across several donors were roughly 5% of the naive CD4 clonotypes.

Deep was the level used in running the assay. Here immunoSEQ multiplex PCR was the method, and the copy in TCRdb shows in-frame clones only, minus some. This repertoire shows some 2,000,000 clones, roughly 94% found once; its top ten account for more than 0.1%. Trimming pared 5 bases from V and 9 bases from J, leaving 14 bases between. CDR3 length: 13 residues. Germline loops: CDR1 LNHDA, CDR2 SQIVND (reference sequence). A note on this clone: No antigen is known for it.

Material for sequencing was naive CD4+ T cells sorted from blood. Regarding subset: CD45RA+ positively selected. This sequence joins TRBV19 and TRBJ2-1; no clear D. The TCR sequence derives from a man younger than 30 in good health. As DNA, the CDR3 is TGTGCCAGTAGTGGAAGAGTAATGGGTGAGCAGTTCTTC. Its translation is CASSGRVMGEQFF.